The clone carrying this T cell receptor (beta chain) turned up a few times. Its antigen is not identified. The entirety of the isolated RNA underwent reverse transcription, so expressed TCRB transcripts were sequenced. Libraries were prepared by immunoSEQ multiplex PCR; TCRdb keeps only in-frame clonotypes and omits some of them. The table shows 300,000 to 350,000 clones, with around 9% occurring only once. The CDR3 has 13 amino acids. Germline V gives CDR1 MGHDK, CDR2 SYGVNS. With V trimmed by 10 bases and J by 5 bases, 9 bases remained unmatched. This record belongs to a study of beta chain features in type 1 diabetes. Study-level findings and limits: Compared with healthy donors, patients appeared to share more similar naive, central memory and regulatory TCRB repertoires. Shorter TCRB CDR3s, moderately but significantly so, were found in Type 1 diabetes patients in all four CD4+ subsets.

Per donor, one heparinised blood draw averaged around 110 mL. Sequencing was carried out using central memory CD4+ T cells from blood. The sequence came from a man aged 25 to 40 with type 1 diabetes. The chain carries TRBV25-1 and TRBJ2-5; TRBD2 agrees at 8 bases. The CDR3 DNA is TGTGCCACCCGAACCGGGGGGGCTGAGACCCAGTACTTC. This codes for CATRTGGAETQYF.